Below are 16 T cell receptor beta chains sequenced from a single sample in a study of CD8+ T cells in alopecia areata. RNA, once extracted, was reverse transcribed into cDNA for use as the sequencing template. Using immunoSEQ multiplex PCR, the repertoire was profiled, and TCRdb retains in-frame clones only, with some absent. The sample comprises roughly 180,000 clones, approximately 51% of which are singletons, and 10% rests with the top ten. Treatment here: oral pan-JAK inhibitor, 5-10 mg twice daily. Source: CD8+ T cells sorted from blood, taken between weeks 51 and 54, from a patient treated with tofacitinib. The receptors were sampled from a human donor with alopecia areata.

This clone showed up just once. Other nucleotide sequences in the sample specify the same CDR3. The genes are TRBV9 and TRBJ2-7; 11 bases line up with TRBD2. This CDR3 comprises 15 residues. After removal of 2 bases from V and 2 bases from J, the junction contained 3 bases not matched to a gene. The germline V gene has CDR1 SGDLS and CDR2 YYNGEE. The CDR3 bases are TGTGCCAGCAGCGTGGCTAGCGGGGGGACCTACGAGCAGTACTTC. Translated, it gives CASSVASGGTYEQYF. Full variable domain (outside the CDR3, taken from reference TRBV9 and TRBJ2-7): DSGVTQTPKHLITATGQRVTLRCSPRSGDLSVYWYQQSLDQGLQFLIQYYNGEERAKGNILERFSAQQFPDLHSELNLSSLELGDSALYFCASSVASGGTYEQYFGPGTRLTVT.

This clone was seen only a few times. The chain is built from TRBV7-2 and TRBJ2-2; D is uncertain. This CDR3 is built from 12 residues. Germline loops: CDR1 SGHTA, CDR2 FQGNSA. Trimming left V 10 bases short and J 5 bases short, with 11 bases between. CDR3 region: CATPVPTGELFF. The CDR3 DNA is TGTGCCACCCCCGTGCCTACCGGGGAGCTGTTTTTT.

This rearrangement joins TRBV19 to TRBJ2-2; D gene unclear. Trimming left V 2 bases short and J 6 bases short, with 4 bases between. Germline CDR1 reads LNHDA; CDR2 reads SQIVND (reference sequence). The CDR3 loop spans 12 amino acids. In nucleotides, the CDR3 is TGTGCCAGTAGTATATCTCCCGGGGAGCTGTTTTTT. It encodes CASSISPGELFF.

The chain is built from TRBV6-1 and TRBJ1-2; 10 bases map to TRBD1. From germline, CDR1 is MNHNS and CDR2 SASEGT. The V segment lost 1 base and the J segment 4 bases; nucleotides outside the gene matches: 3. This CDR3 region has 15 residues. The chain's CDR3 is CASSEGTGGVYGYTF. In DNA form, the CDR3 reads TGTGCCAGCAGTGAAGGGACAGGGGGTGTCTATGGCTACACCTTC.

This clone has only a few counts. The chain has TRBV29-1 and TRBJ2-7, with D tentatively TRBD2 (5 bases). Trimming removed 1 base at V and 2 bases at J, with 9 bases between. The germline gives CDR1 SQVTM, CDR2 ANQGSEA. This CDR3 contains 13 residues. This CDR3 reads CSVEGGFPYEQYF. For the CDR3, the DNA is TGCAGCGTTGAAGGAGGGTTTCCCTACGAGCAGTACTTC.

This chain's CDR3 is CASSRDVGNEKLFF. The CDR3 coding sequence is TGCGCCAGCAGCCGGGACGTCGGTAATGAAAAACTGTTTTTT. The chain has TRBV5-1 and TRBJ1-4; possible D gene TRBD1, 5 bases. CDR3 length equals 14 residues. V was shortened by 4 bases and J by 4 bases, with 11 bases between the two germline ends. Germline V gene sequence: CDR1 SGHRS, CDR2 YFSETQ. Full variable domain (outside the CDR3, taken from reference TRBV5-1 and TRBJ1-4): KAGVTQTPRYLIKTRGQQVTLSCSPISGHRSVSWYQQTPGQGLQFLFEYFSETQRNKGNFPGRFSGRQFSNSRSEMNVSTLELGDSALYLCASSRDVGNEKLFFGSGTQLSVL.

The chain recombines TRBV4-1 with TRBJ1-2, with D uncertain. Germline V CDR1 and CDR2: MGHRA, YSYEKL. Trimming cost V 0 bases and J 8 bases, with 13 bases left between them. The CDR3 is 14 amino acids. The CDR3 DNA reads as TGCGCCAGCAGCCAAGAAAAGGTGTTGGAAGGCTACACCTTC. This encodes CASSQEKVLEGYTF.

This clone was seen more than once but under ten times. The chain carries TRBV2 and TRBJ2-7; D remains ambiguous. The CDR3 has 10 residues. Trimming removed 3 bases at V and 5 bases at J, with 2 bases between. CDR1 and CDR2 (germline): SNHLY, FYNNEI. The CDR3 spells CASSDNEQYF. In DNA, the CDR3 is TGTGCCAGCAGTGATAACGAGCAGTACTTC.

J is TRBJ2-1 and V is TRBV7-9, with 10 bases aligning to TRBD2. This CDR3 spans 16 amino acids. In germline, CDR1 is SEHNR, CDR2 FQNEAQ (reference sequence). V shed 1 base, J shed 4 bases, and the junction held 4 bases outside the gene matches. The chain's CDR3 is CASSLGAGGLYNEQFF. In DNA, the CDR3 is TGTGCCAGCAGCTTAGGAGCGGGGGGGCTGTACAATGAGCAGTTCTTC.

The chain uses TRBV19 and TRBJ2-1; the D call may be TRBD1 or TRBD2 (6 bases each). Per germline, CDR1 LNHDA and CDR2 SQIVND (reference sequence). The V and J ends lost 7 bases and 6 bases respectively, with 19 bases between them. This CDR3 region has 15 residues. The CDR3 nucleotides read TGTGCCAGTATGGTGGTGGCAGGAGGGGGCAATGAGCAGTTCTTC. This gives the protein CASMVVAGGGNEQFF.

In its sample, this clone was seen a few times. V is TRBV25-1 and J is TRBJ2-2; 7 bases map to TRBD2. The J segment lost 7 bases and the V segment lost 2 bases, leaving 4 bases of the junction unmatched. CDR3 size: 14 residues. Germline V gene lookup returns CDR1 MGHDK and CDR2 SYGVNS. CDR3 region: CASSEMGGSGELFF. CDR3 DNA: TGTGCCAGCAGTGAAATGGGGGGGAGCGGGGAGCTGTTTTTT.

Here the CDR3 DNA reads TGCGCCAGCAGCTCCGGACGGTTTGGGGGCTCCTATGGCTACACCTTC. This codes for CASSSGRFGGSYGYTF. The V call is TRBV5-1, the J call TRBJ1-2, with D tentatively TRBD1 (6 bases). There are 16 residues in the CDR3. V shed 3 bases and J shed 4 bases, with 19 bases lying between them. Germline V gene data show CDR1 as SGHRS and CDR2 as YFSETQ.

The V and J genes are TRBV4-1 and TRBJ1-1; unclear D gene. Germline V gene lookup returns CDR1 MGHRA and CDR2 YSYEKL. V shed 3 bases and J shed 14 bases, with 13 bases lying between them. This CDR3 contains 11 residues. Written as DNA, the CDR3 is TGCGCCAGCAGCCATGGTGGACGGTACTTCTTT. It yields the protein CASSHGGRYFF.

The CDR3, as DNA: TGTGCCAGCAGTAAGCACCGGGCCTTCAATCAGCCCCAGCATTTT. It yields the protein CASSKHRAFNQPQHF. The chain links TRBV6-1 to TRBJ1-5, with no clear D. CDR3 size: 15 residues. CDR1 is MNHNS and CDR2 is SASEGT in the germline V gene. V was cut by 5 bases and J by 3 bases, with 14 bases left in between.

The CDR3 nucleotides are TGTGCCAGCAGCTTGAAGGGAAGGGGCACCGGGGAGCTGTTTTTT. Residues: CASSLKGRGTGELFF. The chain carries TRBV5-4 and TRBJ2-2; D perhaps matches TRBD1 (5 bases). Trimming left V 1 base short and J 4 bases short, with 11 bases between. The CDR3 covers 15 residues. Germline V CDR1 and CDR2: SGHNT, YYREEE (reference sequence).

This clone was recorded once. The chain uses TRBV29-1 and TRBJ2-3; 10 bases map to TRBD2. CDR1 SQVTM and CDR2 ANQGSEA come from the germline V gene. This CDR3 is built from 14 residues. Germline trimming cut 4 bases from V and 4 bases from J; bases unmatched to any gene: 5. DNA for the CDR3: TGCAGCGTTGTACCTAGCGGGGGTGCAGATACGCAGTATTTT. This sequence encodes CSVVPSGGADTQYF.